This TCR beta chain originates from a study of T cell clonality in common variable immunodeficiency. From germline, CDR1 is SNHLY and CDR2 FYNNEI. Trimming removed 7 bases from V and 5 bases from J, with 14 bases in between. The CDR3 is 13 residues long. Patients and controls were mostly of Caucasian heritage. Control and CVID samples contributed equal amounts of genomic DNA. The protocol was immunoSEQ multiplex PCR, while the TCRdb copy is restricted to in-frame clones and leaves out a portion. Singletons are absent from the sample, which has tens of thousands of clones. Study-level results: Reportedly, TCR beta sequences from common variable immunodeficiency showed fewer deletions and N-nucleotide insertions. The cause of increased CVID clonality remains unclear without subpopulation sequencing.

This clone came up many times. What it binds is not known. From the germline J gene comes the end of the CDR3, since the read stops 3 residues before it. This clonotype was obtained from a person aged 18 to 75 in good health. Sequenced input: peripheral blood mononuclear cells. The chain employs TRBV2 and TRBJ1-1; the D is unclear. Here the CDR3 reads CASTEGRRTEAFF. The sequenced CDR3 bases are TGTGCCAGCACCGAAGGCCGAAGGACTGAA.